This entry lists 21 T cell receptor beta chains sequenced from one sample in a study of quantifying T cell responses using KT2 cells. Across the whole study: TCR alpha and beta constant-region primers primed reverse transcription of RNA.

A single-stranded UMI oligo with SP2 sequence was ligated to cDNA 3' ends. An equimolar mix of RC1.1 and RC1.2 primed the beta chain across TRBC1 and TRBC2. TCRdb used MiXCR to reprocess the UMI-ligation and nested PCR reads, holding one entry per CDR3 protein. This repertoire shows about 41,000 distinct CDR3 sequences, approximately 17% found once; its top ten account for over 40%. Material for sequencing was PBMCs spiked with cells of the T cell clone KT2. The source is a human donor.

The sample holds one count of this clonotype. The V and J genes are TRBV5-8 and TRBJ1-5, with D hard to call. This CDR3 comprises 14 residues. From germline, CDR1 is SGHTS and CDR2 YDEGEE. The V end was cut by 0 bases, the J end by 6 bases, with 10 bases between. The chain's CDR3 is CASSLAVQLQPQHF. The CDR3 DNA follows: TGTGCCAGCAGCTTGGCCGTGCAACTTCAGCCCCAGCATTTT.

J is TRBJ2-3 and V is TRBV4-3; possibly TRBD2 for D (6 bases). V was clipped by 0 bases and J by 6 bases, with 16 bases between them. Germline lookup yields CDR1 LGHNA and CDR2 YSLEER. CDR3 length equals 16 residues. As DNA, the CDR3 is TGCGCCAGCAGCCAAGAGCGAGCGGGCGGGTGGGATACGCAGTATTTT. Residues: CASSQERAGGWDTQYF.

The rearrangement links TRBV15 to TRBJ2-2; 8 bases are a match to TRBD2. The CDR3 runs to 17 residues. J was trimmed by 4 bases and V by 1 base; bases with no gene match: 8. Germline V gives CDR1 LNHNV, CDR2 YYDKDF (reference sequence). The CDR3 nucleotides read TGTGCCACCAGCAGAGCGGGAGGGGGAGGGTTCACCGGGGAGCTGTTTTTT. It codes for CATSRAGGGGFTGELFF.

This clonotype was seen many times. This chain joins TRBV10-3 and TRBJ2-1; 8 bases match TRBD1. Germline V gene sequence: CDR1 ENHRY, CDR2 SYGVKD. With 3 bases clipped from V and 5 bases from J, the junction kept 3 bases outside the gene matches. This CDR3 is 14 amino acids long. This chain's CDR3 is CAISERTGNNEQFF. The DNA for the CDR3 is TGTGCCATCAGTGAAAGGACAGGGAACAATGAGCAGTTCTTC.

At least ten counts were recorded for this clonotype. The chain carries TRBV7-9 and TRBJ2-7; 10 bases map to TRBD2. Germline CDR1 is SEHNR and CDR2 is FQNEAQ (reference sequence). This CDR3 is 15 amino acids long. The junction had 7 bases not matched to a gene; V was cut back by 5 bases and J by 3 bases. CDR3: CASSAGLAALYEQYF. Written as DNA, the CDR3 is TGTGCCAGCAGCGCCGGACTAGCGGCCCTCTACGAGCAGTACTTC.

There are a few counts of this clonotype. The V and J genes are TRBV7-2 and TRBJ2-5; D is tentatively TRBD1 or TRBD2 (5 bases each). V lost 2 bases to trimming and J lost 5 bases, with 9 bases between them. Germline V gives CDR1 SGHTA, CDR2 FQGNSA. This CDR3 comprises 13 residues. Written as DNA, the CDR3 is TGTGCCAGCAGCTTAACCTGGGGGGAGACCCAGTACTTC. Translating it yields CASSLTWGETQYF.

The J gene is TRBJ2-1, the V gene TRBV30; D not certain. Per the germline V gene, CDR1 is GTSNPN and CDR2 is SVGIG (reference sequence). V was clipped by 2 bases and J by 7 bases, with 6 bases between them. This CDR3 contains 11 residues. In DNA, the CDR3 is TGTGCCTGGAGTATGTCGAATGAGCAGTTCTTC. As protein: CAWSMSNEQFF.

This sequence joins TRBV5-1 and TRBJ2-3; D ambiguous. Germline values: CDR1 SGHRS, CDR2 YFSETQ. Trimming stripped 5 bases from V and 0 bases from J, with 7 bases between. The CDR3 length is 13 residues. The CDR3 bases are TGCGCCAGCAGAAAATCTAGCACAGATACGCAGTATTTT. It is translated as CASRKSSTDTQYF.

This clonotype has a handful of counts. This rearrangement joins TRBV29-1 to TRBJ1-1; D call uncertain. The CDR3 is 11 amino acids. Germline V gene sequence: CDR1 SQVTM, CDR2 ANQGSEA. The V end was cut by 7 bases, the J end by 1 base, with 7 bases between. CDR3 nucleotide sequence: TGCAGCGCTGTACAGAACACTGAAGCTTTCTTT. This codes for CSAVQNTEAFF.

In this sample, this clonotype turned up many times. The chain recombines TRBV5-1 with TRBJ2-1; 11 bases are shared with TRBD1. CDR1 SGHRS and CDR2 YFSETQ come from the germline V gene. V dropped 1 base and J dropped 0; count of bases not matched to a gene: 12. This CDR3 spans 20 amino acids. CDR3 sequence reads: CASSLTPGQGGGSSYNEQFF. DNA of the CDR3: TGCGCCAGCAGCTTGACCCCGGGACAGGGGGGCGGAAGCTCCTACAATGAGCAGTTCTTC.

This clonotype was seen only a few times. J is TRBJ1-5 and V is TRBV20-1; 7 bases map to TRBD1. V lost 0 bases, J lost 5 bases, and 1 base stayed unmatched. Germline loops: CDR1 DFQATT, CDR2 SNEGSKA (reference sequence). There are 13 residues in the CDR3. The CDR3 DNA is TGCAGTGCTAGAGAAACAGGGGATCAGCCCCAGCATTTT. As protein: CSARETGDQPQHF.

This clonotype has just a few counts. CDR3 in amino acids: CAWSPRGAEYNEQFF. The CDR3 coding sequence is TGTGCCTGGAGTCCGCGCGGCGCAGAGTACAATGAGCAGTTCTTC. The chain is built from TRBV30 and TRBJ2-1; unclear D gene. This CDR3 has 15 residues. The V gene's germline CDR1 is GTSNPN and CDR2 SVGIG (reference sequence). The V gene lost 2 bases and the J gene lost 4 bases, with 15 bases spanning the gap.

The sample holds many counts of this clonotype. V and J are TRBV7-7 and TRBJ2-2; D is perhaps TRBD1 (5 bases). V was cut by 2 bases and J by 5 bases, with 9 bases left in between. This CDR3 contains 14 residues. Germline V gene lookup returns CDR1 SSHAT and CDR2 FNYEAQ (reference sequence). DNA for the CDR3: TGTGCCAGCAGCTTAAGAAGGGGAACCGGGGAGCTGTTTTTT. It yields the protein CASSLRRGTGELFF.

The chain couples TRBV15 to TRBJ1-1; tentative D call: TRBD1 (6 bases). Germline CDR1 reads LNHNV; CDR2 reads YYDKDF (reference sequence). V was shortened by 0 bases and J by 3 bases, with 11 bases between the two germline ends. The CDR3 runs 15 residues. The CDR3 DNA sequence: TGTGCCACCAGCAGAGACCCCAACAGGGACACTGAAGCTTTCTTT. Protein: CATSRDPNRDTEAFF.

There are a few counts of this clonotype. V usage is TRBV5-1 and J usage is TRBJ2-3; weak D call: TRBD1 (5 bases). This CDR3 is 15 amino acids long. The germline V and J ends were trimmed by 4 bases and 1 base, with 13 bases remaining between them. CDR1 and CDR2 from the germline V gene are SGHRS and YFSETQ. CDR3 region: CASSPHPTGTDTQYF. The DNA for the CDR3 is TGCGCCAGCAGCCCGCACCCGACAGGCACAGATACGCAGTATTTT.

Only a few counts were recorded for this clonotype. V usage is TRBV27 and J usage is TRBJ2-2, with D uncertain. There are 14 residues in the CDR3. With 6 bases removed from V and 4 bases from J, the gap between germline ends came to 12 bases. Germline CDR1 MNHEY, CDR2 SMNVEV (reference sequence). As DNA, the CDR3 is TGTGCCAGCAGGGGCACCCGAGGCACCGGGGAGCTGTTTTTT. Translated: CASRGTRGTGELFF.

The chain recombines TRBV13 with TRBJ1-2; possible D gene TRBD1, 5 bases. The CDR3 totals 16 residues. Germline V lookup: CDR1 PRHDT, CDR2 FYEKMQ (reference sequence). Trimming left V 0 bases short and J 4 bases short, with 15 bases between. The DNA for the CDR3 is TGTGCCAGCAGCTTAGGGGGGGAGATACCCATCTATGGCTACACCTTC. Residues: CASSLGGEIPIYGYTF.

The chain has TRBV27 and TRBJ1-6, with no clear D. The germline CDR1 and CDR2 sequences are MNHEY and SMNVEV (reference sequence). Trimming pared 7 bases from V and 6 bases from J, leaving 28 bases between. The CDR3 contains 19 residues. The CDR3 reads CASMSLEGQFTEFNSPLHF. CDR3 bases: TGTGCCAGCATGTCTCTCGAGGGCCAATTCACAGAGTTTAATTCACCCCTCCACTTT.

This clonotype has just a few counts. This sequence joins TRBV6-5 and TRBJ2-1; 7 bases fit TRBD1. From germline, CDR1 is MNHEY and CDR2 SVGAGI. With 5 bases clipped from V and 13 bases from J, the junction kept 14 bases outside the gene matches. The CDR3 runs 14 residues. DNA for the CDR3: TGTGCCAGCAGTCCGGGACAGTCCTCCTCCAACCAGTTCTTC. Its protein product is CASSPGQSSSNQFF.

There are many counts of this clonotype. The V gene is TRBV6-5, the J gene TRBJ2-7; D remains unclear. Deletions cut 0 bases from V and 2 bases from J, with 8 bases between. CDR1 is MNHEY, CDR2 SVGAGI, per germline. The CDR3 length is 14 residues. The CDR3 DNA reads TGTGCCAGCAGTTACTCGAAAAGAGCCTACGAGCAGTACTTC. As protein: CASSYSKRAYEQYF.

This clonotype was counted between two and nine times. At one end, the junction sequence differs from germline, possibly due to a read error. The V call is TRBV6-6, the J call TRBJ1-1; no definite D call. The CDR3 has 13 residues. In germline, CDR1 is MNHNY, CDR2 SVGAGI (reference sequence). The CDR3 spells CASSYSLNTEAFF. In DNA form, the CDR3 reads TGTGCCAGCAGTTACTCGTTGAATACTGAAGCTTTCTTT.